The T cell receptor beta chain described here comes from a study of cytomegalovirus exposure and HLA in healthy donors. For the study at large: Samples from HLA-typed donors yielded around 85 million unique TCRs in an early data release.

On this clone itself: What it binds is unknown.

Study outcomes and limitations: TCR beta V- and J-gene trimming was later associated with a missense DCLRE1C variant. The study put 150 or so TCR beta chains on its list as cytomegalovirus-associated. Later examination showed HLA-associated TCR beta chains had greater clonal expansion than equally common others.

This PCR relied on a set of 60 Vbeta primers and 13 Jbeta primers. Clones were read by immunoSEQ multiplex PCR, and TCRdb kept only the in-frame ones, dropping some. The repertoire holds 63,000 or so clones, with 73% as singletons. Germline lookup yields CDR1 LGHNA and CDR2 YNFKEQ. The CDR3 sequence is 15 residues long. The ends were cut back, 0 bases at V and 3 bases at J, with 11 bases in the middle. The sequence was obtained from a man aged 50-60 years in good health and CMV-seronegative. The sample comprised PBMCs. The gene calls are TRBV4-2 and TRBJ2-5; D may be TRBD1 (5 bases). CDR3 amino acids: CASSQDSPGKETQYF. In DNA form, the CDR3 reads TGTGCCAGCAGCCAAGACTCCCCAGGGAAAGAGACCCAGTACTTC.